These 25 T cell receptor beta chains share one sample of origin, sequenced in a study of blood T cell repertoires in COVID-19 (TCRdb year 2020). Receptors were amplified or captured by the immunoSEQ multiplex PCR assay. TCRdb limited this immuneACCESS table to in-frame rearrangements with V and J called. A share of clones is missing; checked studies link under half to unresolved V genes, and the rest is unexplained. For this sample the table gives about 150,000 clones, of which around nine tenths were detected only once. Around 7% of the sample is in the top ten clones. Sequenced: PBMCs or T cells enriched from blood (not recorded which). The receptors were gathered from a woman aged 50 to 65 who had recovered from COVID-19.

The V call is TRBV18, the J call TRBJ2-3; 8 bases fit TRBD2. Unmatched junction bases numbered 20, after V lost 1 base and J lost 2 bases. The CDR3 is made up of 21 amino acids. Germline assignment: CDR1 KGHSH and CDR2 LQKENI. This CDR3 is CASSPLHGGASSFTHTDTQYF. CDR3 DNA sequence: TGTGCCAGCTCACCACTACACGGGGGGGCTAGCAGCTTTACACACACAGATACGCAGTATTTT.

CDR3 amino acids: CASSPRGLPYNEQFF. The CDR3 nucleotides read TGTGCCAGCAGCCCCAGGGGCCTTCCCTACAATGAGCAGTTCTTC. The rearrangement uses TRBV5-4 and TRBJ2-1, with D possibly being TRBD1 (6 bases). In germline, CDR1 is SGHNT, CDR2 YYREEE (reference sequence). CDR3 length equals 15 residues. The germline V and J ends were trimmed by 4 bases and 2 bases, with 13 bases remaining between them.

This chain uses TRBV9 with TRBJ2-3; no firm D call. This CDR3 region has 14 residues. Germline CDR1 SGDLS, CDR2 YYNGEE. V lost 2 bases to trimming and J lost 0 bases, with 7 bases between them. CDR3 bases: TGTGCCAGCAGCGTTGTCGGGAGCACAGATACGCAGTATTTT. It translates to CASSVVGSTDTQYF.

The chain joins TRBV9 to TRBJ2-7, with a weak D call TRBD1 (6 bases). Trimming shortened V by 2 bases and J by 5 bases, and 11 bases separated the two germline ends. The CDR3 loop spans 13 amino acids. The germline V gene has CDR1 SGDLS and CDR2 YYNGEE. The CDR3 sequence: CASSVNTGNEQYF. The CDR3 coding sequence is TGTGCCAGCAGCGTTAACACAGGGAACGAGCAGTACTTC.

The chain employs TRBV24-1 and TRBJ2-1; TRBD1 agrees at 8 bases. Trimming at V came to 6 bases and at J to 0 bases, leaving 6 bases not matched to a gene. The germline gives CDR1 KGHDR, CDR2 SFDVKD. The CDR3 consists of 16 residues. The CDR3 sequence: CATSPQGVSSYNEQFF. CDR3 coding DNA: TGTGCCACCAGTCCACAGGGGGTAAGCTCCTACAATGAGCAGTTCTTC.

This chain uses TRBV4-3 with TRBJ2-1; D is possibly TRBD1 (5 bases). CDR3 length: 14 amino acids. CDR1 and CDR2 (germline): LGHNA, YSLEER. V dropped 1 base and J dropped 9 bases, with 13 bases sitting between them. The CDR3 nucleotides read TGCGCCAGCAGCCAAGTTGTAGGGGTGCGTGAGCAGTTCTTC. Translation: CASSQVVGVREQFF.

V gene TRBV6-1 combines with J gene TRBJ1-6; D uncertain. CDR3 size: 12 residues. Germline values: CDR1 MNHNS, CDR2 SASEGT. V lost 3 bases to trimming and J lost 10 bases, with 7 bases between them. CDR3 coding DNA: TGTGCCAGCAGTGAGAGAAACTCACCCCTCCACTTT. Translated: CASSERNSPLHF.

The chain couples TRBV29-1 to TRBJ1-1; TRBD1 is a possible D gene (6 bases). The germline gives CDR1 SQVTM, CDR2 ANQGSEA. V was cut by 4 bases and J by 5 bases, with 11 bases left in between. This CDR3 contains 12 residues. The CDR3 spells CSVVQGQTEAFF. The CDR3 region has the DNA TGCAGCGTTGTGCAGGGGCAAACTGAAGCTTTCTTT.

The gene calls are TRBV5-4 and TRBJ2-1; 9 bases match TRBD2. The V segment lost 4 bases and the J segment 2 bases; nucleotides outside the gene matches: 1. Germline V gene sequence: CDR1 SGHNT, CDR2 YYREEE (reference sequence). The CDR3 has 14 residues. The CDR3 region is CASSKRGAYNEQFF. The DNA of the CDR3 is TGTGCCAGCAGCAAGCGGGGGGCCTACAATGAGCAGTTCTTC.

V usage is TRBV6-5 and J usage is TRBJ1-5; D gene ambiguous. The CDR3 has 14 amino acids. V was clipped by 2 bases and J by 7 bases, with 12 bases between them. Germline CDR1 and CDR2: MNHEY and SVGAGI. Here the CDR3 reads CASSYGGNGQPQHF. CDR3 DNA sequence: TGTGCCAGCAGTTACGGAGGAAATGGCCAGCCCCAGCATTTT.

The V gene is TRBV5-1, the J gene TRBJ1-2, with TRBD1 matching 9 bases. Germline trimming cut 5 bases from V and 6 bases from J; bases unmatched to any gene: 5. The CDR3 extends over 13 amino acids. CDR1 is SGHRS, CDR2 YFSETQ, per germline. CDR3 in DNA: TGCGCCAGCAGTGTGAGGACAGGGGATGGCTACACCTTC. Its protein product is CASSVRTGDGYTF.

The V and J genes are TRBV7-2 and TRBJ2-5; D unresolved. Germline CDR1 reads SGHTA; CDR2 reads FQGNSA. The CDR3 runs 13 residues. V was clipped by 4 bases and J by 5 bases, with 11 bases between them. The CDR3 spells CASSWREAETQYF. CDR3 coding DNA: TGTGCCAGCAGCTGGAGAGAGGCTGAGACCCAGTACTTC.

The chain has TRBV6-2 or TRBV6-3 and TRBJ2-1; 11 positions match TRBD1. This CDR3 has 16 amino acids. V lost 0 bases and J lost 7; bases outside the gene matches: 5. In germline, CDR1 is MNHEY, CDR2 SVGEGT. CDR3 in amino acids: CASSYSGQGVLNEQFF. In nucleotides, the CDR3 is TGTGCCAGCAGTTACTCGGGACAGGGGGTGTTGAATGAGCAGTTCTTC.

This rearrangement joins TRBV5-4 to TRBJ1-1; 8 nucleotides align to TRBD1. The CDR3 consists of 13 residues. The germline V gene has CDR1 SGHNT and CDR2 YYREEE (reference sequence). Trimming at V came to 1 base and at J to 7 bases, leaving 3 bases not matched to a gene. This chain's CDR3 is CASSLRTGLEAFF. CDR3 sequence (DNA): TGTGCCAGCAGCTTGAGGACAGGGCTTGAAGCTTTCTTT.

The chain has TRBV21-1 and TRBJ2-3; the table's D call, TRBD2, was not checked against the DNA. TRBV21-1 is a documented pseudogene. CDR3 size: 21 residues. CDR3 loop: CASSNPPEDPGLVPSTDTQYF. Written as DNA, the CDR3 is TGTGCCAGCAGCAATCCCCCCGAAGATCCGGGACTAGTGCCTAGCACAGATACGCAGTATTTT.

The CDR3 DNA follows: TGTGCCACCAGTGCCCCGACCAGGGACGAGCAGTACTTC. Translated, it gives CATSAPTRDEQYF. V and J are TRBV24-1 and TRBJ2-7; weak D call: TRBD1 (5 bases). The CDR3 is 13 amino acids. The germline gives CDR1 KGHDR, CDR2 SFDVKD. Trimming left V 5 bases short and J 5 bases short, with 12 bases between.

The chain is built from TRBV27 and TRBJ1-6; possible D gene TRBD1, 6 bases. The germline V gene has CDR1 MNHEY and CDR2 SMNVEV (reference sequence). Trimming took off 0 bases at V and 10 bases at J, with 13 bases between the two ends. The CDR3 has 15 amino acids. CDR3 amino acids: CASSLSQGPGSPLHF. Written as DNA, the CDR3 is TGTGCCAGCAGTTTATCGCAGGGGCCCGGCTCACCCCTCCACTTT.

In its sample, this clone was seen once. The CDR3 region has the DNA TGTGCCAGTAGTATAGGGTCTCCGAGCTCCTACGAGCAGTACTTC. It codes for CASSIGSPSSYEQYF. The chain uses TRBV19 and TRBJ2-7; no definite D call. The CDR3 length is 15 residues. CDR1 and CDR2 from the germline V gene are LNHDA and SQIVND (reference sequence). V lost 1 base and J 0 bases, leaving 10 bases between the germline ends.

This chain connects TRBV6-5 to TRBJ1-1; D is perhaps TRBD1 (5 bases). The CDR3 totals 15 residues. Germline assignment: CDR1 MNHEY and CDR2 SVGAGI. The V end lost 1 base, the J end lost 4 bases, and 13 bases lay between the germline ends. The CDR3 sequence is CASSYWGGEGTEAFF. The CDR3 DNA reads as TGTGCCAGCAGTTACTGGGGGGGGGAGGGCACTGAAGCTTTCTTT.

The chain uses TRBV2 and TRBJ2-1; possibly TRBD2 for D (5 bases). Germline assignment: CDR1 SNHLY and CDR2 FYNNEI. Trimming cost V 3 bases and J 4 bases, with 10 bases left between them. CDR3 length: 14 residues. The CDR3 bases are TGTGCCAGCAGTGAGAGGGCTAGATACAATGAGCAGTTCTTC. As protein: CASSERARYNEQFF. Supplemented by reference TRBV2 and TRBJ2-1, the full variable domain reads EPEVTQTPSHQVTQMGQEVILRCVPISNHLYFYWYRQILGQKVEFLVSFYNNEISEKSEIFDDQFSVERPDGSNFTLKIRSTKLEDSAMYFCASSERARYNEQFFGPGTRLTVL.

The chain combines TRBV11-3 with TRBJ2-7; 7 bases map to TRBD1. Germline values: CDR1 SGHNT, CDR2 YENEEA. The trim removed 4 bases at V and 5 bases at J, leaving 11 bases unmatched. CDR3 length: 15 residues. The CDR3 coding sequence is TGTGCCAGCAGCTACGACGGACAGGCCTGGAACGAGCAGTACTTC. As protein: CASSYDGQAWNEQYF. The full variable domain, its missing parts supplied by reference TRBV11-3 and TRBJ2-7, is EAGVVQSPRYKIIEKKQPVAFWCNPISGHNTLYWYLQNLGQGPELLIRYENEEAVDDSQLPKDRFSAERLKGVDSTLKIQPAELGDSAVYLCASSYDGQAWNEQYFGPGTRLTVT.

The chain employs TRBV25-1 and TRBJ1-4; 9 bases map to TRBD1. V lost 2 bases to trimming and J lost 8 bases; unmatched junction nucleotides: 6. CDR1 is MGHDK, CDR2 SYGVNS, per germline. The CDR3 has 15 residues. CDR3 nucleotide sequence: TGTGCCAGCAGTGAAGGGGACAGGGTGTACGAAAAACTGTTTTTT. It specifies CASSEGDRVYEKLFF.

The chain combines TRBV27 with TRBJ1-5; tentative D call: TRBD1 (6 bases). With 5 bases removed from V and 5 bases from J, the gap between germline ends came to 10 bases. Per the germline V gene, CDR1 is MNHEY and CDR2 is SMNVEV (reference sequence). There are 13 residues in the CDR3. The CDR3 DNA reads as TGTGCCAGCAGTAAGGACAGCTATCAGCCCCAGCATTTT. It codes for CASSKDSYQPQHF.

Written as DNA, the CDR3 is TGTGCCAGCTCACCTTTATCTAGCGGGGGTTACGAGCAGTACTTC. It translates to CASSPLSSGGYEQYF. The rearrangement uses TRBV18 and TRBJ2-7; 10 nucleotides match TRBD2. Per the germline V gene, CDR1 is KGHSH and CDR2 is LQKENI. The CDR3 totals 15 residues. The V gene end was trimmed by 3 bases and the J gene end by 4 bases; junction bases not matched to a gene: 6.

The chain uses TRBV19 and TRBJ1-4, with 8 bases identical to TRBD1. The CDR3 loop spans 17 amino acids. Germline CDR1 reads LNHDA; CDR2 reads SQIVND (reference sequence). The junction had 15 bases not matched to a gene; V was cut back by 7 bases and J by 5 bases. The CDR3 nucleotides read TGTGCCAGTAAAGATGTCAAGAGACAGGGGTGGAATGAAAAACTGTTTTTT. Translation gives CASKDVKRQGWNEKLFF.